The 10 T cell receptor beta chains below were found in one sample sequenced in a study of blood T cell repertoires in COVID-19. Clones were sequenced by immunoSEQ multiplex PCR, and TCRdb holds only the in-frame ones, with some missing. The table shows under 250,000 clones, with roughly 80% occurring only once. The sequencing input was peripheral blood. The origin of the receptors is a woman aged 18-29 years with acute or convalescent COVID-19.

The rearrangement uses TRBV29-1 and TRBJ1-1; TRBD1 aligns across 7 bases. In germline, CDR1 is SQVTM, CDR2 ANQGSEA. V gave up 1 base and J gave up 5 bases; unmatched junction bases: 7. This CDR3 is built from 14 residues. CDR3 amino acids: CSVEVAGGSTEAFF. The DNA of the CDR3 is TGCAGCGTTGAAGTGGCAGGGGGAAGTACTGAAGCTTTCTTT. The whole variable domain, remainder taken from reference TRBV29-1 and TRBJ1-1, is SAVISQKPSRDICQRGTSLTIQCQVDSQVTMMFWYRQQPGQSLTLIATANQGSEATYESGFVIDKFPISRPNLTFSTLTVSNMSPEDSSIYLCSVEVAGGSTEAFFGQGTRLTVV.

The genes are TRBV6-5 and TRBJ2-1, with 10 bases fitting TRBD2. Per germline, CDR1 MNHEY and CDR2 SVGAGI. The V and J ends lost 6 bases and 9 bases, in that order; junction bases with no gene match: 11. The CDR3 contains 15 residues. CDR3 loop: CASRGPSGSLSEQFF. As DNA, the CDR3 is TGTGCCAGCAGGGGCCCTAGCGGGAGTCTCAGTGAGCAGTTCTTC.

The CDR3 DNA reads TGTGCCAGCAGCCAAGATGGTAGCGGGAATTACAATGAGCAGTTCTTC. Amino acids: CASSQDGSGNYNEQFF. The chain carries TRBV14 and TRBJ2-1, with TRBD2 identical over 8 bases. Per the germline V gene, CDR1 is SGHDN and CDR2 is FVKESK. The length of the CDR3 is 16 residues. After removal of 0 bases from V and 4 bases from J, the junction contained 5 bases not matched to a gene.

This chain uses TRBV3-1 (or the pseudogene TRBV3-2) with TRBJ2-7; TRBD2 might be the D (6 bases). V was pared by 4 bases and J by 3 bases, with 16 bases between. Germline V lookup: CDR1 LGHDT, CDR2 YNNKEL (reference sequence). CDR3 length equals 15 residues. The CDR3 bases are TGTGCCAGCAGCCGTAATGGGGGAGGCGGCTACGAGCAGTACTTC. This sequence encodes CASSRNGGGGYEQYF.

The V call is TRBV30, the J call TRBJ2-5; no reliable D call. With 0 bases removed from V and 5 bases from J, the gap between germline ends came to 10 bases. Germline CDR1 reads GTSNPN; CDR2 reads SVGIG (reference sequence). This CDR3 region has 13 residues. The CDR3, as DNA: TGTGCCTGGAGTGTACGCCCTAGGGAGACCCAGTACTTC. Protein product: CAWSVRPRETQYF.

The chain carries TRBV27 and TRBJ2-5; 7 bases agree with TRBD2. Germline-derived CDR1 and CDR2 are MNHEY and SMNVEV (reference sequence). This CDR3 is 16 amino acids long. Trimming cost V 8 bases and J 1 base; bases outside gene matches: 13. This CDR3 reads CASGPMGEGGQETQYF. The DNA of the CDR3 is TGTGCCAGCGGGCCAATGGGGGAGGGCGGCCAAGAGACCCAGTACTTC.

This CDR3 is CASSYYRGTGELFF. The CDR3 nucleotides are TGTGCCAGCAGCTACTACCGGGGTACCGGGGAGCTGTTTTTT. This sequence joins TRBV5-4 and TRBJ2-2; possibly TRBD2 for D (5 bases). Germline V gene sequence: CDR1 SGHNT, CDR2 YYREEE (reference sequence). V dropped 3 bases and J dropped 5 bases, with 11 bases sitting between them. This CDR3 has 14 residues. The entire variable domain, with the rest obtained from reference TRBV5-4 and TRBJ2-2, is as follows: ETGVTQSPTHLIKTRGQQVTLRCSSQSGHNTVSWYQQALGQGPQFIFQYYREEENGRGNFPPRFSGLQFPNYSSELNVNALELDDSALYLCASSYYRGTGELFFGEGSRLTVL.

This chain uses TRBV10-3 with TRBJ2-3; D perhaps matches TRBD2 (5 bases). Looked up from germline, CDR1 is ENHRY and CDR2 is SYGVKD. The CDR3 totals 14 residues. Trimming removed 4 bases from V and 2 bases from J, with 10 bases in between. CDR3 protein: CAISGEGYTDTQYF. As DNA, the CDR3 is TGTGCCATCAGTGGCGAGGGATACACAGATACGCAGTATTTT.

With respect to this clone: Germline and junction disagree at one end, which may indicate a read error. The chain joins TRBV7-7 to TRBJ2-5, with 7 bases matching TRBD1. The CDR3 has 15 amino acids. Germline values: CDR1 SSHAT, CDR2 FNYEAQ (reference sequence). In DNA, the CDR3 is TGTGCTAGCAGCCCCAGTTTGGGGACAGAAGAGACCCAGTACTTC. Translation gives CASSPSLGTEETQYF.

CDR3 nucleotide sequence: TGTGCCAGCAGCTCCACCGTTAGCCAAACTTCCTACGAGCAGTACTTC. Its translation: CASSSTVSQTSYEQYF. The chain employs TRBV9 and TRBJ2-7, with D unresolved. Trimming took off 4 bases at V and 1 base at J, with 18 bases between the two ends. The CDR3 covers 16 residues. Germline lookup yields CDR1 SGDLS and CDR2 YYNGEE.